This T cell receptor beta chain is from a study of CD8 T cells in Susac syndrome. CDR1 is SQVTM and CDR2 is ANQGSEA in the germline V gene. V gave up 4 bases and J gave up 8 bases; unmatched junction bases: 6. The CDR3 is made up of 13 amino acids. cDNA came from about 0.46 to 1 ug RNA primed by random hexamers. TCRdb re-called the immunoSEQ multiplex PCR reads through MiXCR, storing one row per CDR3 protein. This sample has around 160,000 distinct CDR3 sequences, with roughly 94% found just once. V usage is TRBV29-1 and J usage is TRBJ2-4; 9 nucleotides align to TRBD1. The sequencing input was CD4+ T cells from PBMCs. The clonotype was recovered from a human donor with multiple sclerosis. The CDR3: CSVGTGQGHIQYF. The CDR3, as DNA: TGCAGCGTTGGCACGGGACAGGGTCACATTCAGTACTTC. The full variable domain, rest sourced from reference TRBV29-1 and TRBJ2-4, is SAVISQKPSRDICQRGTSLTIQCQVDSQVTMMFWYRQQPGQSLTLIATANQGSEATYESGFVIDKFPISRPNLTFSTLTVSNMSPEDSSIYLCSVGTGQGHIQYFGAGTRLSVL.